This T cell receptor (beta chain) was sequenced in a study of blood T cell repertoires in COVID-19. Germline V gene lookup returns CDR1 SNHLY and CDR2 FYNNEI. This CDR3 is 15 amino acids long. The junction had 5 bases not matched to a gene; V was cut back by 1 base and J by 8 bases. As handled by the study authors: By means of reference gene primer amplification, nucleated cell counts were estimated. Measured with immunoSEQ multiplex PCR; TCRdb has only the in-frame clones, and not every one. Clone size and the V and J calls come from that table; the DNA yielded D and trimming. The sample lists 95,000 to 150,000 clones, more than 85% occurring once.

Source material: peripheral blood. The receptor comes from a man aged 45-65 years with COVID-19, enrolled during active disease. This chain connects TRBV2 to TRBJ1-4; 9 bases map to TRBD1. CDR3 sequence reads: CASSEGGQGNEKLFF. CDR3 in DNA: TGTGCCAGCAGTGAAGGGGGACAGGGTAACGAAAAACTGTTTTTT. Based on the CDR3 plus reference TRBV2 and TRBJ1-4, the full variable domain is EPEVTQTPSHQVTQMGQEVILRCVPISNHLYFYWYRQILGQKVEFLVSFYNNEISEKSEIFDDQFSVERPDGSNFTLKIRSTKLEDSAMYFCASSEGGQGNEKLFFGSGTQLSVL.